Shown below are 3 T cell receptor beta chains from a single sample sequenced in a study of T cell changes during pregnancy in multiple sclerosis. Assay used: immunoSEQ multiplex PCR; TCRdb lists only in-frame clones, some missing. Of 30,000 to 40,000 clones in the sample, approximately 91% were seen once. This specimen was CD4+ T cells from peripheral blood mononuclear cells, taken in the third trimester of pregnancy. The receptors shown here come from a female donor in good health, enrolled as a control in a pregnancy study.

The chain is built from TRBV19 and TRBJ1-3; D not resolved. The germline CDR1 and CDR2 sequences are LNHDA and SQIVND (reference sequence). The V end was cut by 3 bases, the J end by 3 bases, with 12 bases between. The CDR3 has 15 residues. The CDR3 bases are TGTGCCAGTAGTATTAACAGCTTATATGGAAACACCATATATTTT. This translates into CASSINSLYGNTIYF.

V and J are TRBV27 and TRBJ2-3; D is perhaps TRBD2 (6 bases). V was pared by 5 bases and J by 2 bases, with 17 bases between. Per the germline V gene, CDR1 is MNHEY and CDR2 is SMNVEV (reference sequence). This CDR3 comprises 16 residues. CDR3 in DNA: TGTGCCAGCAGTAAGCCTGCGGGACTTAACACAGATACGCAGTATTTT. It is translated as CASSKPAGLNTDTQYF.

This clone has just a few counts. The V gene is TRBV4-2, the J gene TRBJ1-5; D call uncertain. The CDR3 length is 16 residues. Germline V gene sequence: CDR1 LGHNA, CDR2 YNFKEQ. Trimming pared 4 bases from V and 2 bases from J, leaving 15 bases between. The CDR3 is CASSPGGPLGNQPQHF. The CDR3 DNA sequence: TGTGCCAGCAGCCCCGGAGGGCCTCTTGGCAATCAGCCCCAGCATTTT.